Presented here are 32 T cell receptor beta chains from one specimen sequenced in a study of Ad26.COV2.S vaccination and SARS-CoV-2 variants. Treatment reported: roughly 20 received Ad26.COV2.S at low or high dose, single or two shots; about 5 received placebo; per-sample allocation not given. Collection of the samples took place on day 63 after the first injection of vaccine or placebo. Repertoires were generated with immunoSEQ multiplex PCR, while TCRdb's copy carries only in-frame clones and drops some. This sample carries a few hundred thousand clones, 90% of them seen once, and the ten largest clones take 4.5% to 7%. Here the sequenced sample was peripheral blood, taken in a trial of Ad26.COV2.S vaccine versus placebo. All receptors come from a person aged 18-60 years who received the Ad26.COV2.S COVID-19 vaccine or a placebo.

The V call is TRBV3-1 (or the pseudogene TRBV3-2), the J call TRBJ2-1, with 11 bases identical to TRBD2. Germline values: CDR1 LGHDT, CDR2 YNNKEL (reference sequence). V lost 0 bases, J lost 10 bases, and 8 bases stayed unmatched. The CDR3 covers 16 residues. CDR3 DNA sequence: TGTGCCAGCAGCCAAGAAGCTAGCGGGAGGCGGGGCGAGCAGTTCTTC. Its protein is CASSQEASGRRGEQFF.

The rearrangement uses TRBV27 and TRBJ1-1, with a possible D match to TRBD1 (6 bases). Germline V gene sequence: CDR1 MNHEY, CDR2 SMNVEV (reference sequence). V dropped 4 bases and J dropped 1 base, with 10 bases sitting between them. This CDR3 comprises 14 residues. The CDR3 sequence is CASSSGHTNTEAFF. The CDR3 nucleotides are TGTGCCAGCAGTTCGGGACACACGAACACTGAAGCTTTCTTT.

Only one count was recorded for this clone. DNA of the CDR3: TGTGCCAGCAGGCTCGGGACTAGCGAAGAAGAGACCCAGTACTTC. As protein: CASRLGTSEEETQYF. V usage is TRBV11-3 and J usage is TRBJ2-5; 10 nucleotides agree with TRBD2. Trimming took 6 bases from V and 3 from J; bases not matched to a gene: 7. The germline CDR1 and CDR2 sequences are SGHNT and YENEEA. The CDR3 is 15 residues long.

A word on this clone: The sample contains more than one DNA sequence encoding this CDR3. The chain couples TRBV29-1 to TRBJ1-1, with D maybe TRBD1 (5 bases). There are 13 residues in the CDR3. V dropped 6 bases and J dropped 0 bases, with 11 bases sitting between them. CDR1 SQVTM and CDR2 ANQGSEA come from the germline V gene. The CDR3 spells CSVGGRMNTEAFF. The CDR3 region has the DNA TGCAGCGTCGGGGGACGTATGAACACTGAAGCTTTCTTT. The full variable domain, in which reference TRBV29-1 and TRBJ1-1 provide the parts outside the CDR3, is SAVISQKPSRDICQRGTSLTIQCQVDSQVTMMFWYRQQPGQSLTLIATANQGSEATYESGFVIDKFPISRPNLTFSTLTVSNMSPEDSSIYLCSVGGRMNTEAFFGQGTRLTVV.

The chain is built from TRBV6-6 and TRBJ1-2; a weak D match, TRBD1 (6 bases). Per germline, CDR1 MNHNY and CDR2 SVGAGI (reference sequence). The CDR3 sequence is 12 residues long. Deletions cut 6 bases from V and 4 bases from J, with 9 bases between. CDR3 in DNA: TGTGCCAGCAGGGGGGGGGCCTATGGCTACACCTTC. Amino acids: CASRGGAYGYTF.

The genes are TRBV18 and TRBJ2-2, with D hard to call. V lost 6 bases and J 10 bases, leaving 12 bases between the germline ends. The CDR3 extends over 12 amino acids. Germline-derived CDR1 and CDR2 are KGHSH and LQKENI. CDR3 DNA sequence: TGTGCCAGCTCCCAGAGGTTAAAGGAGCTGTTTTTT. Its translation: CASSQRLKELFF.

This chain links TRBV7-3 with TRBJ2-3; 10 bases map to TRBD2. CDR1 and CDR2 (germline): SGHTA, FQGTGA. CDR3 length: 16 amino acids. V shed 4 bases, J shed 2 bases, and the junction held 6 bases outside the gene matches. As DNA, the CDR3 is TGTGCCAGCAGCTCTCAAGCGGGAGGGCACACAGATACGCAGTATTTT. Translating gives CASSSQAGGHTDTQYF.

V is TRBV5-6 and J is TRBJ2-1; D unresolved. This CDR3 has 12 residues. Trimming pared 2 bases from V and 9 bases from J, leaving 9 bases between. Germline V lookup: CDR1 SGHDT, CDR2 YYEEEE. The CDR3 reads CASSLPIGEQFF. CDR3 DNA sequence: TGTGCCAGCAGCTTACCTATCGGTGAGCAGTTCTTC.

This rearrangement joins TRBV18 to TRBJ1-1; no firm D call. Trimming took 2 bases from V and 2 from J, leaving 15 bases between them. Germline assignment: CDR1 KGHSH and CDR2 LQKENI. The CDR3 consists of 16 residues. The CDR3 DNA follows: TGTGCCAGCTCACCAGGGGAGAGTTTGGTAAACACTGAAGCTTTCTTT. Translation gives CASSPGESLVNTEAFF.

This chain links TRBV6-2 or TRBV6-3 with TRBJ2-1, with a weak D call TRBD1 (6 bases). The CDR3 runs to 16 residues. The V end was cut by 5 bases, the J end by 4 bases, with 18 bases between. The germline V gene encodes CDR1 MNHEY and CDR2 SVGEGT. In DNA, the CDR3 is TGTGCCAGCAGTCCACTCAATGGGGGCCCTTACAATGAGCAGTTCTTC. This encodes CASSPLNGGPYNEQFF.

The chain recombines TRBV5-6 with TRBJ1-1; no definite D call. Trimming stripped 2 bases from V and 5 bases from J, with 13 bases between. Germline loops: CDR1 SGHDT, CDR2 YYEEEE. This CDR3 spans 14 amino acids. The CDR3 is CASSFWVGLTEAFF. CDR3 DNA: TGTGCCAGCAGCTTTTGGGTAGGGCTGACTGAAGCTTTCTTT.

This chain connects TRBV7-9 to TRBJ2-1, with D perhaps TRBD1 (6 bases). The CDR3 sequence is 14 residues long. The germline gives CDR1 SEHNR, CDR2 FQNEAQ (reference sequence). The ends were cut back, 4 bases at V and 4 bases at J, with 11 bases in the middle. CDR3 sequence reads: CASSSPTGYNEQFF. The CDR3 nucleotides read TGTGCCAGCAGCTCCCCGACAGGTTACAATGAGCAGTTCTTC.

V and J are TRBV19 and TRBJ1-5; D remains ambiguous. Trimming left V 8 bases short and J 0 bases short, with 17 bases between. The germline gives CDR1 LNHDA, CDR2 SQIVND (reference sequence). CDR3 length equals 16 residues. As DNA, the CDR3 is TGTGCCAGTTTGCCCTACGGGGAATATAGCAATCAGCCCCAGCATTTT. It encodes CASLPYGEYSNQPQHF.

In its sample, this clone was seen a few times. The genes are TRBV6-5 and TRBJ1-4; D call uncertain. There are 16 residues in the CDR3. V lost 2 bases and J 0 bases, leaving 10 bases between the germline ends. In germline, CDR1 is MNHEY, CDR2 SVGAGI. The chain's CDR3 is CASSYALAPTNEKLFF. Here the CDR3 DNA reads TGTGCCAGCAGTTACGCGTTGGCGCCAACTAATGAAAAACTGTTTTTT.

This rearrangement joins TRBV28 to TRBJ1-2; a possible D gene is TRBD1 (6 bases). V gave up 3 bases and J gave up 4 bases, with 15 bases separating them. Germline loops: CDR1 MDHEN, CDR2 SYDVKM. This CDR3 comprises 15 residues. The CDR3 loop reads CASSFSQGIGYGYTF. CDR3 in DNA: TGTGCCAGCAGTTTTTCCCAGGGGATAGGCTATGGCTACACCTTC.

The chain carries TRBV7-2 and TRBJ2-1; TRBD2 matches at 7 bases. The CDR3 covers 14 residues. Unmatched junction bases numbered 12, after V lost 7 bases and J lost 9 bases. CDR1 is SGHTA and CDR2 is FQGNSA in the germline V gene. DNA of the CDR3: TGTGCCAGCACCGCGGGGGTTCCAACGTCTGAGCAGTTCTTC. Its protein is CASTAGVPTSEQFF.

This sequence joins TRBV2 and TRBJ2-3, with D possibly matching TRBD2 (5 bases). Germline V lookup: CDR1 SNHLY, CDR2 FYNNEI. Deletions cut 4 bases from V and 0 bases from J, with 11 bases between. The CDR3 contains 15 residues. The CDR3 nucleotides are TGTGCCAGCAGTGTTGATAGCGCTAGCACAGATACGCAGTATTTT. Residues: CASSVDSASTDTQYF.

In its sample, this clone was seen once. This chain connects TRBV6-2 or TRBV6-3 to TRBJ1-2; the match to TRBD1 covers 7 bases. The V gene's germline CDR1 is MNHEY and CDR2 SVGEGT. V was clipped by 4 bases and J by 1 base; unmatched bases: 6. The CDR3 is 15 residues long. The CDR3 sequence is CASSLRTGLNYGYTF. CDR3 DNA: TGTGCCAGCAGTTTGAGGACAGGCCTTAACTATGGCTACACCTTC.

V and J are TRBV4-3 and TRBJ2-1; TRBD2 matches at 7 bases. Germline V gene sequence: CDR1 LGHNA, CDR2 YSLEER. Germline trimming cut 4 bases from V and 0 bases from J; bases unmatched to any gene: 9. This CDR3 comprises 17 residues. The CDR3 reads CASSRLRGGSSYNEQFF. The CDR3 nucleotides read TGCGCCAGCAGCCGGTTACGCGGGGGAAGCTCCTACAATGAGCAGTTCTTC.

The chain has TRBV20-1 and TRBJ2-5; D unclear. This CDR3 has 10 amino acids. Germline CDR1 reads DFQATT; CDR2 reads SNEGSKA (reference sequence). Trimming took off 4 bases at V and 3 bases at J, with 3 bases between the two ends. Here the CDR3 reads CSATEETQYF. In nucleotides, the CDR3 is TGCAGTGCTACCGAAGAGACCCAGTACTTC.

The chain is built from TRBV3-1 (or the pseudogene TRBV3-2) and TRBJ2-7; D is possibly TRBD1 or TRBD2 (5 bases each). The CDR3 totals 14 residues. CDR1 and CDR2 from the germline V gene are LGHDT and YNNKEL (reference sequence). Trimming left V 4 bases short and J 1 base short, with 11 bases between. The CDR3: CASSPGLESYEQYV. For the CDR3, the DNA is TGTGCCAGCAGCCCGGGGCTAGAGTCCTACGAGCAGTACGTC.

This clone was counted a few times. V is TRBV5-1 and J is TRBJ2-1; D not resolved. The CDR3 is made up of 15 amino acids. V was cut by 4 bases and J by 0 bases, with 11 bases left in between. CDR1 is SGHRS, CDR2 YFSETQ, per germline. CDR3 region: CASSEGPSSYNEQFF. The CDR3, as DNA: TGCGCCAGCAGCGAAGGGCCTAGCTCCTACAATGAGCAGTTCTTC.

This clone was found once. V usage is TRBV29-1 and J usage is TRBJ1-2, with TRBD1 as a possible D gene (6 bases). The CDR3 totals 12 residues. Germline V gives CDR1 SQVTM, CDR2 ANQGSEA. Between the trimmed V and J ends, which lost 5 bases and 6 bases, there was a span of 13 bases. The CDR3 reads CSVTTGSDGYTF. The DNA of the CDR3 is TGCAGCGTTACAACAGGGTCGGATGGCTACACCTTC.

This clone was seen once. The CDR3 DNA is TGTGCCAGCTCACCCCTACAGGGGGCCGGGGAGCTGTTTTTT. This gives the protein CASSPLQGAGELFF. The rearrangement uses TRBV18 and TRBJ2-2, with 8 bases identical to TRBD1. The CDR3 spans 14 residues. The trim removed 3 bases at V and 6 bases at J, leaving 3 bases unmatched. From germline, CDR1 is KGHSH and CDR2 LQKENI.

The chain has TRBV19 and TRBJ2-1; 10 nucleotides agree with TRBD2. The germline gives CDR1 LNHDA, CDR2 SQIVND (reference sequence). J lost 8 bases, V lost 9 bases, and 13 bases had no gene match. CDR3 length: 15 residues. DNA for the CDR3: TGTGCCAGCGCTAGCGGGGGTGCTCACTTGGATGAGCAGTTCTTC. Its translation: CASASGGAHLDEQFF.

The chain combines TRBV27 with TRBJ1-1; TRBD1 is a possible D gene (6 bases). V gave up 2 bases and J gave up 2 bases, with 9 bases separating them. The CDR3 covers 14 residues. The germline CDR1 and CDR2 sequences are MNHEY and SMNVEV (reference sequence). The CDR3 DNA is TGTGCCAGCAGTTTAGGGACAATAAACACTGAAGCTTTCTTT. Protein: CASSLGTINTEAFF.

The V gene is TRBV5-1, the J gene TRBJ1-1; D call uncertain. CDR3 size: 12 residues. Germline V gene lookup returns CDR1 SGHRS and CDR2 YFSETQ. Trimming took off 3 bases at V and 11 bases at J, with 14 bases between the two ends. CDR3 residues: CASSSFLGLAFF. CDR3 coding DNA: TGCGCCAGCAGCTCGTTTCTCGGTTTGGCTTTCTTT.

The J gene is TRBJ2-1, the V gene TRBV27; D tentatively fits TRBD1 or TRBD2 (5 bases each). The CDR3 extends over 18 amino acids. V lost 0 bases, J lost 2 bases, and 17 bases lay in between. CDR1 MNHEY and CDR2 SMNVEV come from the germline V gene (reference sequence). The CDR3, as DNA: TGTGCCAGCAGTTTATCAGCTTCCGGGAAGGGGCCCTACAATGAGCAGTTCTTC. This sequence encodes CASSLSASGKGPYNEQFF.

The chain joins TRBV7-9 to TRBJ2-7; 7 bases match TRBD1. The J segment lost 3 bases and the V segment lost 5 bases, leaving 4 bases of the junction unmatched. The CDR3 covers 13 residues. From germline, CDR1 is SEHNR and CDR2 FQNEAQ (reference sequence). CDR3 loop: CASSPGQHYEQYV. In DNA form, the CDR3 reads TGTGCCAGCAGCCCGGGACAGCACTACGAGCAGTACGTC.

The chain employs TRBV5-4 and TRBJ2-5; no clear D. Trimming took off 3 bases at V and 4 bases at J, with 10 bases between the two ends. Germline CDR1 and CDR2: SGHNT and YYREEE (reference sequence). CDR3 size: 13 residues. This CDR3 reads CASSSTPVETQYF. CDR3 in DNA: TGTGCCAGCAGCTCCACGCCGGTAGAGACCCAGTACTTC.

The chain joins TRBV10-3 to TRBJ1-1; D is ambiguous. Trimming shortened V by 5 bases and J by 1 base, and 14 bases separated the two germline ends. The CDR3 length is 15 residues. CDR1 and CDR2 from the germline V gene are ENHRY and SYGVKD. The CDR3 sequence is CAISSDGSGNTEAFF. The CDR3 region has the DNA TGTGCCATCAGTTCGGATGGGAGCGGGAACACTGAAGCTTTCTTT.

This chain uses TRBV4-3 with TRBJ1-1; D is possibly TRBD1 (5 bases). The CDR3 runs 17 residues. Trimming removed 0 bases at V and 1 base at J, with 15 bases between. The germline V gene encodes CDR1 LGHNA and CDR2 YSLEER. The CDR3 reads CASSQDPEGVSNTEAFF. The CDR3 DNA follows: TGCGCCAGCAGCCAAGATCCGGAAGGGGTCTCGAACACTGAAGCTTTCTTT.